This TCR beta chain stems from a study of regulatory T cells in long-lasting Graves disease. Overall study context: By definition, persistent Graves' disease involved antithyroid drugs for over 5 years alongside positive TSH receptor antibodies. Study-wide findings and caveats: A greater number of public clonotypes (around 3,000) was shared by persistent patients than by new patients (just over 950). TCR diversity was lower in persistent than newly diagnosed Graves' disease.

This clonotype was seen repeatedly, ten times or more. Its antigen is still unknown. This CDR3 contains 13 residues. The V end was cut by 1 base, the J end by 8 bases, with 11 bases between. Germline CDR1 reads LGHDT; CDR2 reads YNNKEL (reference sequence). The TCR beta library used iRepertoire HTBI primers with Arm-PCR amplification of CDR3. Via MiXCR, TCRdb re-called the multiplex PCR reads, giving one row per CDR3 protein. The data hold hundreds of thousands of distinct CDR3 sequences, with around 21% observed a single time. Time point defined: persistent/refractory GD, antithyroid drugs over 5 years with positive TRAb. Extracted PBMC RNA gave rise to the TCR library. It was an endocrinology department in Xi'an, China, that provided the patients.

This receptor was obtained from a female donor with Graves disease. The source was peripheral blood mononuclear cells (PBMCs), collected when the disease was refractory, from a patient treated with antithyroid drugs. The chain combines TRBV3-1 with TRBJ1-1, with a tentative D call TRBD1 (5 bases). The CDR3: CASSQGVGGEAFF. The CDR3, as DNA: TGTGCCAGCAGCCAAGGAGTGGGGGGAGAAGCTTTCTTT. The variable domain in full, with the rest retrieved from reference TRBV3-1 and TRBJ1-1, is DTAVSQTPKYLVTQMGNDKSIKCEQNLGHDTMYWYKQDSKKFLKIMFSYNNKELIINETVPNRFSPKSPDKAHLNLHINSLELGDSAVYFCASSQGVGGEAFFGQGTRLTVV.